This is a list of T cell receptor beta chains from one sample in a study of blood T cell repertoires in COVID-19. Method: immunoSEQ multiplex PCR; TCRdb's copy keeps in-frame clones and lacks some. The data show around 160,000 clones, around 91% seen once. Sequences were obtained from peripheral blood. Source of these receptors: a man younger than 35 with COVID-19, enrolled during active disease. The CDR3 runs from the conserved cysteine through the conserved F or W. A D gene is named only where the DNA matches it firmly.

J gene: TRBJ2-5; D gene: .; V gene: TRBV28; CDR3 DNA: TGTGCCAGCAGGTCCTTAGAGACCCAGTACTTC; CDR3 protein: CASRSLETQYF
J gene: TRBJ2-7; D gene: .; V gene: TRBV9; CDR3 DNA: TGTGCCAGCAGTGTGACGGGTAGCCCGGTTCCTTACGAGCAGTACTTC; CDR3 protein: CASSVTGSPVPYEQYF
J gene: TRBJ2-1; D gene: .; V gene: TRBV19; CDR3 DNA: TGTGCCAGTAACGGACAGGGAGGGAGCTCCTACAATGAGCAGTTCTTC; CDR3 protein: CASNGQGGSSYNEQFF
J gene: TRBJ2-7; D gene: TRBD2; V gene: TRBV7-7; CDR3 DNA: TGTGCCAGCAGTCCCCAACTAGCGGGAGAGGTCTACGAGCAGTACTTC; CDR3 protein: CASSPQLAGEVYEQYF
J gene: TRBJ2-7; D gene: .; V gene: TRBV6-2/TRBV6-3; CDR3 DNA: TGTGCCAGCAGTTACTCGAGGTTCGAGCAGTACTTC; CDR3 protein: CASSYSRFEQYF
J gene: TRBJ2-1; D gene: .; V gene: TRBV24-1; CDR3 DNA: TGTGCCACCAGTGATTTGAGGGGCGGTACCTACAATGAGCAGTTCTTC; CDR3 protein: CATSDLRGGTYNEQFF
J gene: TRBJ1-1; D gene: .; V gene: TRBV19; CDR3 DNA: TGTGCCAGTAGTATGGCCAGGGTGTCGACTGAAGCTTTCTTT; CDR3 protein: CASSMARVSTEAFF
J gene: TRBJ2-7; D gene: TRBD2; V gene: TRBV29-1; CDR3 DNA: TGCAGCGTCCGGCCGGGACTAGCGGGAGCAGGTTCCTACGAGCAGTACTTC; CDR3 protein: CSVRPGLAGAGSYEQYF
J gene: TRBJ2-1; D gene: .; V gene: TRBV2; CDR3 DNA: TGTGCCAGCAGTCCCCTAGACAGCTCCTACAATGAGCAGTTCTTC; CDR3 protein: CASSPLDSSYNEQFF
J gene: TRBJ2-3; D gene: .; V gene: TRBV29-1; CDR3 DNA: TGCAGCGTTGTCCCCCAAGATACGCAGTATTTT; CDR3 protein: CSVVPQDTQYF
J gene: TRBJ1-2; D gene: .; V gene: TRBV7-9; CDR3 DNA: TGTGCCAGCAGCCAGCGCCTGGCGGGGGGCGGTGGCTACACCTTC; CDR3 protein: CASSQRLAGGGGYTF
J gene: TRBJ2-5; D gene: .; V gene: TRBV7-3; CDR3 DNA: TGTGCCAGCAGCCCAACAGGGGCGGGGGAGACCCAGTACTTC; CDR3 protein: CASSPTGAGETQYF
J gene: TRBJ2-7; D gene: .; V gene: TRBV5-6; CDR3 DNA: TGTGCCAGCAGCTTTGGCCTTTCCTACGAGCAGTACTTC; CDR3 protein: CASSFGLSYEQYF
J gene: TRBJ2-7; D gene: .; V gene: TRBV6-6; CDR3 DNA: TGTGCCAGCAGCCTCACTCCGGGCTCCTACGAGCAGTACTTC; CDR3 protein: CASSLTPGSYEQYF
J gene: TRBJ2-7; D gene: .; V gene: TRBV29-1; CDR3 DNA: TGCAGCGCTAGACAGCTCCCCTACGAGCAGTACTTC; CDR3 protein: CSARQLPYEQYF